Listed here are 27 T cell receptor beta chains from one sample, sequenced in a study of blood T cell repertoires in COVID-19. The method was immunoSEQ multiplex PCR; TCRdb's version includes in-frame clones alone and lacks a portion of them. The sample consists of fewer than 500,000 clones, 70% to 90% of them appearing once. Material for sequencing was PBMCs or T cells enriched from blood (not recorded which). These receptors all come from a woman aged 18-35 years with acute COVID-19.

J is TRBJ2-3 and V is TRBV28; D is possibly TRBD1 (6 bases). This CDR3 region has 17 residues. Germline V lookup: CDR1 MDHEN, CDR2 SYDVKM. Trimming took 4 bases from V and 6 from J, leaving 23 bases between them. CDR3 coding DNA: TGTGCCAGCAGTTATCCGAGGGGGTCTCGGATATCCGATACGCAGTATTTT. This gives the protein CASSYPRGSRISDTQYF.

The chain carries TRBV9 and TRBJ2-3; 13 bases line up with TRBD2. Per the germline V gene, CDR1 is SGDLS and CDR2 is YYNGEE. CDR3 length equals 17 residues. The J segment lost 1 base and the V segment lost 0 bases, leaving 2 bases of the junction unmatched. The CDR3 sequence is CASSVGLAGGGTDTQYF. The CDR3 DNA reads TGTGCCAGCAGCGTAGGACTAGCGGGGGGAGGCACAGATACGCAGTATTTT.

The chain is built from TRBV28 and TRBJ1-2; maybe TRBD1 (6 bases). V was pared by 5 bases and J by 3 bases, with 13 bases between. This CDR3 has 14 residues. Germline V gene sequence: CDR1 MDHEN, CDR2 SYDVKM. The CDR3 protein is CASSPPGEYYGYTF. CDR3 DNA: TGTGCCAGCAGTCCCCCAGGGGAGTACTATGGCTACACCTTC.

This clone was picked up many times. This rearrangement joins TRBV27 to TRBJ2-5; the match to TRBD2 covers 8 bases. The trim removed 6 bases at V and 2 bases at J, leaving 8 bases unmatched. Germline CDR1 is MNHEY and CDR2 is SMNVEV (reference sequence). This CDR3 spans 15 amino acids. Here the CDR3 reads CASRSLGGGQETQYF. The CDR3 DNA sequence: TGTGCCAGCAGAAGTCTCGGCGGGGGGCAAGAGACCCAGTACTTC.

The chain uses TRBV18 and TRBJ1-5; weak D call: TRBD1 (6 bases). This CDR3 region has 16 residues. V was clipped by 4 bases and J by 0 bases, with 13 bases between them. Germline CDR1 and CDR2: KGHSH and LQKENI. CDR3 loop: CASSQGTIDSNQPQHF. As DNA, the CDR3 is TGTGCCAGCTCACAAGGGACAATTGATAGCAATCAGCCCCAGCATTTT.

For this clone: Germline is not matched at one junction end, which may reflect a read error. J is TRBJ2-7 and V is TRBV6-5; the D gene is possibly TRBD2 (5 bases). Germline assignment: CDR1 MNHEY and CDR2 SVGAGI. The CDR3 consists of 13 residues. CDR3 DNA: TGTGCCAGCTGGGCCGGGGTCTCCCACGAGCAGTACTTC. Translated, it gives CASWAGVSHEQYF.

V is TRBV19 and J is TRBJ2-1; TRBD2 might be the D (5 bases). Germline lookup yields CDR1 LNHDA and CDR2 SQIVND (reference sequence). Trimming stripped 2 bases from V and 10 bases from J, with 9 bases between. The CDR3 runs 12 residues. The CDR3 DNA is TGTGCCAGTAGTATATACTCGGGGGAGCAGTTCTTC. This translates into CASSIYSGEQFF.

V and J are TRBV23-1 and TRBJ2-1, with 10 nucleotides matching TRBD2. TRBV23-1 is marked as an open reading frame, function uncertain. The CDR3 covers 15 residues. The V gene end was trimmed by 0 bases and the J gene end by 7 bases; junction bases not matched to a gene: 3. The CDR3 nucleotides are TGCGCCAGCAGTCAATCGAGCGGGAGGGAGAATGAGCAGTTCTTC. Encoded protein: CASSQSSGRENEQFF.

V is TRBV11-2 and J is TRBJ2-7; 9 bases map to TRBD2. The germline gives CDR1 SGHAT, CDR2 FQNNGV. Trimming took 3 bases from V and 2 from J; bases not matched to a gene: 5. The CDR3 is made up of 15 amino acids. Here the CDR3 reads CASSFGLAITYEQYF. CDR3 in DNA: TGTGCCAGCAGCTTTGGACTAGCGATTACCTACGAGCAGTACTTC.

The table lists this clone with a count of one. This chain uses TRBV10-1 with TRBJ1-1; no clear D gene. The CDR3 runs to 17 residues. Trimming took off 3 bases at V and 4 bases at J, with 21 bases between the two ends. CDR1 WNHNN and CDR2 SYGVQD come from the germline V gene (reference sequence). DNA of the CDR3: TGCGCCAGCAGTGATCCCATCATAAGTTCCCGGGGCACTGAAGCTTTCTTT. Amino acid sequence: CASSDPIISSRGTEAFF.

The V gene is TRBV4-1, the J gene TRBJ1-1, with D possibly matching TRBD1 (5 bases). The CDR3 spans 14 residues. Germline CDR1 and CDR2: MGHRA and YSYEKL. Trimming took off 6 bases at V and 3 bases at J, with 14 bases between the two ends. CDR3 region: CASRRGLGDTEAFF. In nucleotides, the CDR3 is TGCGCCAGCAGGAGGGGACTGGGCGACACTGAAGCTTTCTTT.

The rearrangement links TRBV10-3 to TRBJ2-7; perhaps TRBD2 as D (6 bases). The V gene's germline CDR1 is ENHRY and CDR2 SYGVKD. This CDR3 has 17 amino acids. Trimming left V 3 bases short and J 0 bases short, with 18 bases between. The CDR3 DNA reads as TGTGCCATCAGTGACTTTCGAAGACTAGGCTCCTCCTACGAGCAGTACTTC. Its protein product is CAISDFRRLGSSYEQYF.

The CDR3 loop reads CAGHGVDYGYTF. The CDR3 DNA sequence: TGTGCCGGGCACGGGGTTGACTATGGCTACACCTTC. The rearrangement links TRBV2 to TRBJ1-2; D is uncertain. The CDR3 is made up of 12 amino acids. Germline CDR1 is SNHLY and CDR2 is FYNNEI. The V end lost 11 bases, the J end lost 3 bases, and 13 bases lay between the germline ends. Variable domain in full (rest from reference TRBV2 and TRBJ1-2): EPEVTQTPSHQVTQMGQEVILRCVPISNHLYFYWYRQILGQKVEFLVSFYNNEISEKSEIFDDQFSVERPDGSNFTLKIRSTKLEDSAMYFCAGHGVDYGYTFGSGTRLTVV.

V gene TRBV28 combines with J gene TRBJ2-3; the match to TRBD1 covers 7 bases. From germline, CDR1 is MDHEN and CDR2 SYDVKM. CDR3 length: 15 amino acids. The V and J ends lost 4 bases and 2 bases, in that order; junction bases with no gene match: 6. The CDR3 loop is CASSSGQAYTDTQYF. DNA for the CDR3: TGTGCCAGCAGTTCCGGACAGGCCTACACAGATACGCAGTATTTT.

This rearrangement joins TRBV11-2 to TRBJ1-6; 7 bases match TRBD1. V was pared by 5 bases and J by 8 bases, with 9 bases of the junction left unmatched. From germline, CDR1 is SGHAT and CDR2 FQNNGV. CDR3 length equals 15 residues. In DNA form, the CDR3 reads TGTGCCAGCAGCATAAGGGGGCCCCAGGATTCACCCCTCCACTTT. Translating gives CASSIRGPQDSPLHF.

The genes are TRBV30 and TRBJ2-7; TRBD2 might be the D (6 bases). CDR1 is GTSNPN and CDR2 is SVGIG in the germline V gene (reference sequence). This CDR3 is 13 amino acids long. V lost 4 bases and J lost 2, with 12 bases in between. This CDR3 reads CAWTPGGPYEQYF. The CDR3 coding sequence is TGTGCCTGGACCCCCGGGGGACCCTACGAGCAGTACTTC.

The rearrangement joins TRBV27 to TRBJ1-6, with D possibly matching TRBD1 (6 bases). This CDR3 has 18 residues. Trimming pared 0 bases from V and 0 bases from J, leaving 12 bases between. Germline CDR1 is MNHEY and CDR2 is SMNVEV (reference sequence). The CDR3 DNA sequence: TGTGCCAGCAGTTTATCCGGGGTGGACAGCTCCTATAATTCACCCCTCCACTTT. The encoded protein is CASSLSGVDSSYNSPLHF.

The chain has TRBV30 and TRBJ1-1, with TRBD1 matching over 9 bases. Per the germline V gene, CDR1 is GTSNPN and CDR2 is SVGIG (reference sequence). Trimming removed 7 bases from V and 2 bases from J; junction bases left unmatched: 8. The CDR3 totals 14 residues. CDR3 amino acids: CAFRTGVINTEAFF. As DNA, the CDR3 is TGTGCCTTCCGGACAGGGGTGATCAACACTGAAGCTTTCTTT. Full variable domain (remainder filled in from reference TRBV30 and TRBJ1-1): SQTIHQWPATLVQPVGSPLSLECTVEGTSNPNLYWYRQAAGRGLQLLFYSVGIGQISSEVPQNLSASRPQDRQFILSSKKLLLSDSGFYLCAFRTGVINTEAFFGQGTRLTVV.

The chain is built from TRBV10-3 and TRBJ2-1, with 15 bases that match TRBD2. CDR3 length: 16 amino acids. V lost 7 bases to trimming and J lost 7 bases; unmatched junction nucleotides: 8. The germline gives CDR1 ENHRY, CDR2 SYGVKD. The CDR3, as DNA: TGTGCCATCACGGAGGGACTAGCGGGGGGTTTTAATGAGCAGTTCTTC. Translating gives CAITEGLAGGFNEQFF.

This chain joins TRBV9 and TRBJ1-4; TRBD1 agrees at 8 bases. The germline gives CDR1 SGDLS, CDR2 YYNGEE. Trimming at V came to 4 bases and at J to 5 bases, leaving 7 bases not matched to a gene. The CDR3 extends over 15 amino acids. The CDR3 DNA sequence: TGTGCCAGCAGCCGAGACGGGACAGGCAATGAAAAACTGTTTTTT. It yields the protein CASSRDGTGNEKLFF.

The chain employs TRBV5-1 and TRBJ1-2, with D possibly being TRBD1 (5 bases). The ends were cut back, 0 bases at V and 7 bases at J, with 10 bases in the middle. The CDR3 totals 13 residues. Germline V gene sequence: CDR1 SGHRS, CDR2 YFSETQ. DNA for the CDR3: TGCGCCAGCAGCTTGGACAGGCTGCGTGGCTACACCTTC. It translates to CASSLDRLRGYTF.

J is TRBJ2-7 and V is TRBV27, with TRBD1 identical over 8 bases. This CDR3 is 15 amino acids long. The J segment lost 2 bases and the V segment lost 4 bases, leaving 7 bases of the junction unmatched. Germline loops: CDR1 MNHEY, CDR2 SMNVEV (reference sequence). CDR3 bases: TGTGCCAGCAGTTCATTTCCGACAGGGGCCTACGAGCAGTACTTC. Protein: CASSSFPTGAYEQYF.

The gene calls are TRBV5-4 and TRBJ2-7; a possible D gene is TRBD2 (7 bases). The CDR3 runs 14 residues. Trimming took off 0 bases at V and 6 bases at J, with 13 bases between the two ends. Per germline, CDR1 SGHNT and CDR2 YYREEE (reference sequence). CDR3 nucleotide sequence: TGTGCCAGCAGCTTGGTGGGAGGGGGTAGCGAGCAGTACTTC. Translated, it gives CASSLVGGGSEQYF.

The rearrangement joins TRBV6-5 to TRBJ1-1; 8 nucleotides agree with TRBD1. The ends lost 6 bases at V and 3 bases at J; junction bases unmatched: 9. The CDR3 is made up of 15 amino acids. CDR1 MNHEY and CDR2 SVGAGI come from the germline V gene. The CDR3, as DNA: TGTGCCAGCAGCGAGACAGGGGCCGGGGACACTGAAGCTTTCTTT. Protein product: CASSETGAGDTEAFF.

This CDR3 is CAISDSDRGGTEAFF. The CDR3, as DNA: TGTGCCATCAGTGATTCCGACAGGGGCGGAACTGAAGCTTTCTTT. The rearrangement joins TRBV10-3 to TRBJ1-1; 8 nucleotides line up with TRBD1. The CDR3 is 15 residues long. Losses at the gene ends were 3 bases for V and 5 bases for J; bases not matched to a gene: 8. Germline V gene data show CDR1 as ENHRY and CDR2 as SYGVKD.

A single count supports this clone. V and J are TRBV30 and TRBJ2-3; 9 bases are a match to TRBD2. The CDR3 covers 16 residues. Germline V gene data show CDR1 as GTSNPN and CDR2 as SVGIG (reference sequence). V lost 1 base, J lost 5 bases, and 10 bases stayed unmatched. The CDR3 nucleotides read TGTGCCTGGAGTGAGGATAGCGGGAGAACGGGAGATACGCAGTATTTT. Its translation: CAWSEDSGRTGDTQYF.

V gene TRBV19 combines with J gene TRBJ2-6; 7 bases align to TRBD1. This CDR3 comprises 15 residues. The germline CDR1 and CDR2 sequences are LNHDA and SQIVND (reference sequence). The V segment lost 9 bases and the J segment 0 bases; nucleotides outside the gene matches: 5. The CDR3 region is CASHGTASGANVLTF. CDR3 nucleotide sequence: TGTGCCAGCCATGGGACAGCCTCTGGGGCCAACGTCCTGACTTTC.